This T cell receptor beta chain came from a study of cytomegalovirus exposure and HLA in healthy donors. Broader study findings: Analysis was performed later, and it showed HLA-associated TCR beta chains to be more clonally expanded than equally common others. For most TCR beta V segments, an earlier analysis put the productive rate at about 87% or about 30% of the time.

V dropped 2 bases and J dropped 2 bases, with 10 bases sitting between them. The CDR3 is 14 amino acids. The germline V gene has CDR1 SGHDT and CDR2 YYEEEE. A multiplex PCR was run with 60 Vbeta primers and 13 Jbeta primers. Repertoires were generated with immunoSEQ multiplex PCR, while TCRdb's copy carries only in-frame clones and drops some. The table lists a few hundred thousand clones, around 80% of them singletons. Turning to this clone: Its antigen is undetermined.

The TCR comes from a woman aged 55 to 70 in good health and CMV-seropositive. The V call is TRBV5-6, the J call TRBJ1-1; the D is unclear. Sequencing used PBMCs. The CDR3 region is CASSFRRLNTEAFF. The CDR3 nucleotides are TGTGCCAGCAGCTTCCGCAGGCTAAACACTGAAGCTTTCTTT.